These 30 T cell receptor beta chains were sequenced from one sample in a study of OX40 agonist ivuxolimab in advanced cancers. Here immunoSEQ multiplex PCR was the method, and the copy in TCRdb shows in-frame clones only, minus some. The repertoire holds roughly 60,000 clones, with about 83% as singletons. The input for sequencing was CD4+ or CD8+ T cells sorted from blood, taken in a trial of the OX40 agonist ivuxolimab. These receptors originate from an adult with an advanced solid tumor such as melanoma, head and neck, liver or kidney cancer.

Written as DNA, the CDR3 is TGTGCCAGCAGTGGGGGGGGGAATGGCTACACCTTC. This gives the protein CASSGGGNGYTF. The chain carries TRBV25-1 and TRBJ1-2; perhaps TRBD1 as D (5 bases). Trimming pared 4 bases from V and 6 bases from J, leaving 9 bases between. The CDR3 is 12 residues long. The germline CDR1 and CDR2 sequences are MGHDK and SYGVNS.

The chain carries TRBV27 and TRBJ1-5; possibly TRBD1 for D (6 bases). The CDR3 is 13 amino acids. The V gene's germline CDR1 is MNHEY and CDR2 SMNVEV (reference sequence). The V gene lost 3 bases and the J gene lost 4 bases, with 7 bases spanning the gap. The CDR3 coding sequence is TGTGCCAGCAGTTTTACAGGGAATCAGCCCCAGCATTTT. Encoded protein: CASSFTGNQPQHF.

The chain uses TRBV27 and TRBJ2-1, with 9 bases fitting TRBD1. V lost 11 bases and J lost 7; bases outside the gene matches: 24. This CDR3 is built from 18 residues. Germline CDR1 and CDR2: MNHEY and SMNVEV (reference sequence). Here the CDR3 reads CAARHRGLKTRRLNEQFF. CDR3 in DNA: TGTGCCGCTCGTCACAGGGGGCTTAAGACTAGAAGATTGAATGAGCAGTTCTTC.

The chain uses TRBV30 and TRBJ2-7; possibly TRBD1 for D (5 bases). CDR3 size: 13 residues. V gave up 1 base and J gave up 2 bases, with 9 bases separating them. The germline V gene encodes CDR1 GTSNPN and CDR2 SVGIG (reference sequence). CDR3 loop: CAWSEGHPYEQYF. Written as DNA, the CDR3 is TGTGCCTGGAGTGAGGGGCACCCCTACGAGCAGTACTTC.

The chain carries TRBV11-3 and TRBJ2-1; tentative D call: TRBD1 (6 bases). Germline V lookup: CDR1 SGHNT, CDR2 YENEEA. There are 15 residues in the CDR3. The CDR3 nucleotides are TGTGCTACTAGGGGGACCGCAGGCTCCTACAATGAGCAGTTCTTC. It codes for CATRGTAGSYNEQFF.

The chain joins TRBV13 to TRBJ1-1; no reliable D call. The V and J ends lost 5 bases and 1 base respectively, with 14 bases between them. The CDR3 runs 15 residues. Per the germline V gene, CDR1 is PRHDT and CDR2 is FYEKMQ (reference sequence). This chain's CDR3 is CASSPEDTWNTEAFF. CDR3 sequence (DNA): TGTGCCAGCAGCCCGGAAGACACTTGGAACACTGAAGCTTTCTTT.

The chain has TRBV29-1 and TRBJ1-5; D not resolved. V was clipped by 2 bases and J by 6 bases, with 11 bases between them. The CDR3 sequence is 13 residues long. Germline V CDR1 and CDR2: SQVTM, ANQGSEA. In DNA form, the CDR3 reads TGCAGCGTTGAATACACTCCCGGTCAGCCCCAGCATTTT. Its protein product is CSVEYTPGQPQHF.

The chain employs TRBV6-6 and TRBJ2-1; the match to TRBD2 covers 11 bases. The CDR3 has 15 residues. With V trimmed by 5 bases and J by 2 bases, 2 bases remained unmatched. The germline gives CDR1 MNHNY, CDR2 SVGAGI (reference sequence). The CDR3 nucleotides read TGTGCCAGCAGTACTAGCGGGAGTGCCTACAATGAGCAGTTCTTC. Amino acid sequence: CASSTSGSAYNEQFF.

The V gene is TRBV5-4, the J gene TRBJ2-7, with 8 bases matching TRBD2. CDR1 and CDR2 (germline): SGHNT, YYREEE (reference sequence). The CDR3 has 14 amino acids. V trimming: 0 bases; J trimming: 6 bases; junction bases outside the gene matches: 5. The chain's CDR3 is CASSLGSGTPEQYF. The DNA for the CDR3 is TGTGCCAGCAGCTTGGGTAGCGGGACCCCCGAGCAGTACTTC. Combining the CDR3 with reference TRBV5-4 and TRBJ2-7 gives the whole variable domain ETGVTQSPTHLIKTRGQQVTLRCSSQSGHNTVSWYQQALGQGPQFIFQYYREEENGRGNFPPRFSGLQFPNYSSELNVNALELDDSALYLCASSLGSGTPEQYFGPGTRLTVT.

The DNA for the CDR3 is TGTGCCAGCAGCTTAGGGGAGACTAGCTACGAGCAGTACTTC. It codes for CASSLGETSYEQYF. The V call is TRBV7-8, the J call TRBJ2-7, with D possibly being TRBD2 (6 bases). In germline, CDR1 is SGHVS, CDR2 FQNEAQ. This CDR3 has 14 amino acids. The V and J ends lost 1 base and 3 bases respectively, with 10 bases between them.

The chain recombines TRBV13 with TRBJ2-4; no clear D gene. V lost 4 bases, J lost 6 bases, and 13 bases lay in between. This CDR3 comprises 14 residues. The germline V gene has CDR1 PRHDT and CDR2 FYEKMQ (reference sequence). The CDR3 sequence is CASSSLDVGNIQYF. The CDR3 DNA reads TGTGCCAGCAGCTCATTGGACGTGGGAAACATTCAGTACTTC. Based on the CDR3 plus reference TRBV13 and TRBJ2-4, the full variable domain is AAGVIQSPRHLIKEKRETATLKCYPIPRHDTVYWYQQGPGQDPQFLISFYEKMQSDKGSIPDRFSAQQFSDYHSELNMSSLELGDSALYFCASSSLDVGNIQYFGAGTRLSVL.

By share of the sample, this clone is medium-sized. This chain joins TRBV18 and TRBJ1-1; unclear D gene. Germline V gives CDR1 KGHSH, CDR2 LQKENI. The CDR3 runs to 13 residues. Trimming left V 1 base short and J 1 base short, with 4 bases between. DNA for the CDR3: TGTGCCAGCTCACCACGACAGAACACTGAAGCTTTCTTT. Encoded protein: CASSPRQNTEAFF.

This clone was observed a single time. The chain is built from TRBV7-2 and TRBJ1-4; TRBD1 matches at 7 bases. The trim removed 7 bases at V and 8 bases at J, leaving 13 bases unmatched. The germline CDR1 and CDR2 sequences are SGHTA and FQGNSA. The CDR3 extends over 15 amino acids. CDR3 amino acids: CASTSEQGRWEKLFF. In DNA form, the CDR3 reads TGTGCCAGCACTTCTGAACAGGGGAGGTGGGAAAAACTGTTTTTT.

The chain employs TRBV25-1 and TRBJ1-4, with D possibly being TRBD1 (6 bases). With 4 bases removed from V and 8 bases from J, the gap between germline ends came to 17 bases. Germline values: CDR1 MGHDK, CDR2 SYGVNS. The CDR3 is 15 residues long. The chain's CDR3 is CASSARQGPYEKLFF. CDR3 sequence (DNA): TGTGCCAGCAGTGCTCGGCAGGGGCCCTACGAAAAACTGTTTTTT.

This chain connects TRBV7-3 to TRBJ2-2; 7 bases agree with TRBD2. In germline, CDR1 is SGHTA, CDR2 FQGTGA. The CDR3 has 18 amino acids. V shed 5 bases, J shed 7 bases, and the junction held 19 bases outside the gene matches. Written as DNA, the CDR3 is TGTGCCAGCAGCCTTCACCCGGCTAGCGGACTCTTGGGCGGGGAGCTGTTTTTT. Translated, it gives CASSLHPASGLLGGELFF.

The rearrangement joins TRBV28 to TRBJ1-5; maybe TRBD1 (5 bases). Per germline, CDR1 MDHEN and CDR2 SYDVKM. This CDR3 contains 16 residues. The germline V and J ends were trimmed by 2 bases and 2 bases, with 13 bases remaining between them. In nucleotides, the CDR3 is TGTGCCAGCAGTTTAAGGGGTCAGTGGGGCAATCAGCCCCAGCATTTT. It yields the protein CASSLRGQWGNQPQHF. The full variable domain, with the rest looked up from reference TRBV28 and TRBJ1-5, is DVKVTQSSRYLVKRTGEKVFLECVQDMDHENMFWYRQDPGLGLRLIYFSYDVKMKEKGDIPEGYSVSREKKERFSLILESASTNQTSMYLCASSLRGQWGNQPQHFGDGTRLSIL.

J is TRBJ2-1 and V is TRBV6-6; 8 bases are a match to TRBD2. This CDR3 has 13 residues. V trimming: 5 bases; J trimming: 9 bases; junction bases outside the gene matches: 6. The germline CDR1 and CDR2 sequences are MNHNY and SVGAGI (reference sequence). CDR3 DNA: TGTGCCAGCAGTAGCGGGAGTTACGGTGAGCAGTTCTTC. Its translation is CASSSGSYGEQFF.

The CDR3 protein is CASTYPRVKAKNTEAFF. As DNA, the CDR3 is TGTGCCAGCACCTATCCCCGGGTGAAGGCCAAGAACACTGAAGCTTTCTTT. The chain employs TRBV28 and TRBJ1-1; D is unresolved. Trimming removed 7 bases at V and 1 base at J, with 22 bases between. This CDR3 spans 17 amino acids. Germline V CDR1 and CDR2: MDHEN, SYDVKM.

The chain is built from TRBV18 and TRBJ2-5; 7 bases are a match to TRBD2. The CDR3 runs to 14 residues. In germline, CDR1 is KGHSH, CDR2 LQKENI. With V trimmed by 6 bases and J by 1 base, 5 bases remained unmatched. The CDR3 loop is CASSPGLVQETQYF. CDR3 bases: TGTGCCAGCTCTCCTGGACTAGTCCAAGAGACCCAGTACTTC.

CDR3 coding DNA: TGTGCCAGCAGCGGGAGAGGTGGCTACACCTTC. Its translation: CASSGRGGYTF. The chain recombines TRBV11-2 with TRBJ1-2; D gene uncertain. Germline V lookup: CDR1 SGHAT, CDR2 FQNNGV. V lost 5 bases and J 7 bases, leaving 8 bases between the germline ends. The CDR3 has 11 amino acids.

The chain couples TRBV30 to TRBJ2-1; 11 bases map to TRBD2. The length of the CDR3 is 12 residues. Trimming removed 2 bases from V and 13 bases from J; junction bases left unmatched: 4. The germline V gene has CDR1 GTSNPN and CDR2 SVGIG (reference sequence). CDR3 amino acids: CAWSKLAGDQFF. The CDR3 DNA reads as TGTGCCTGGAGTAAACTAGCGGGAGACCAGTTCTTC.

The chain combines TRBV5-6 with TRBJ1-1; possible D gene TRBD1, 5 bases. Germline-derived CDR1 and CDR2 are SGHDT and YYEEEE. Trimming stripped 1 base from V and 5 bases from J, with 9 bases between. The CDR3 is 13 residues long. The CDR3 bases are TGTGCCAGCAGCTTGATGGAGGGGACTGAAGCTTTCTTT. It yields the protein CASSLMEGTEAFF.

The chain carries TRBV18 and TRBJ2-7, with D maybe TRBD1 (6 bases). Per the germline V gene, CDR1 is KGHSH and CDR2 is LQKENI. The CDR3 sequence is 15 residues long. V was trimmed by 6 bases and J by 3 bases, leaving 18 bases between them. The CDR3 coding sequence is TGTGCCAGCTCCCCCGGGACAACACCTAGCTACGAGCAGTACTTC. It translates to CASSPGTTPSYEQYF. The variable domain in full, with the rest retrieved from reference TRBV18 and TRBJ2-7, is NAGVMQNPRHLVRRRGQEARLRCSPMKGHSHVYWYRQLPEEGLKFMVYLQKENIIDESGMPKERFSAEFPKEGPSILRIQQVVRGDSAAYFCASSPGTTPSYEQYFGPGTRLTVT.

The CDR3 loop reads CASREATAYEQYF. In DNA, the CDR3 is TGTGCCAGCAGAGAAGCCACCGCCTACGAGCAGTACTTC. The chain joins TRBV28 to TRBJ2-7; D is uncertain. This CDR3 comprises 13 residues. V was clipped by 6 bases and J by 2 bases, with 11 bases between them. The germline V gene encodes CDR1 MDHEN and CDR2 SYDVKM.

The chain couples TRBV21-1 to TRBJ2-1; the tabulated D call, TRBD2, remains unverified against the DNA. TRBV21-1 counts as a pseudogene. CDR3 size: 16 residues. The CDR3 DNA follows: TGTGCCAGCAGCCCTAGCGGGAGGCCATCCTACAATGAGCAGTTCTTC. It specifies CASSPSGRPSYNEQFF.

This clone was detected a few times. This chain joins TRBV27 and TRBJ2-1, with TRBD2 identical over 11 bases. The CDR3 consists of 18 residues. V was pared by 4 bases and J by 7 bases, with 15 bases of the junction left unmatched. Germline assignment: CDR1 MNHEY and CDR2 SMNVEV (reference sequence). The CDR3 sequence: CASSSRQGMRTSGNEQFF. The CDR3, as DNA: TGTGCCAGCAGTTCGCGACAGGGAATGAGGACTAGCGGGAATGAGCAGTTCTTC.

The rearrangement links TRBV19 to TRBJ1-4, with a weak D call TRBD1 (5 bases). Between the trimmed V and J ends, which lost 4 bases and 7 bases, there was a span of 10 bases. The CDR3 loop spans 13 amino acids. The germline V gene has CDR1 LNHDA and CDR2 SQIVND (reference sequence). The CDR3 DNA reads TGTGCCAGTAGTACAGGGTTGGGTGAAAAACTGTTTTTT. It translates to CASSTGLGEKLFF.

The chain joins TRBV5-1 to TRBJ2-5; 8 nucleotides line up with TRBD1. With V trimmed by 4 bases and J by 7 bases, 6 bases remained unmatched. This CDR3 is 13 amino acids long. Germline lookup yields CDR1 SGHRS and CDR2 YFSETQ. CDR3 nucleotide sequence: TGCGCCAGCAGCAACGGACAGGGTGGGACCCAGTACTTC. The encoded protein is CASSNGQGGTQYF.

This clone was seen a single time. The gene calls are TRBV28 and TRBJ2-7; D unclear. Germline V CDR1 and CDR2: MDHEN, SYDVKM. The CDR3 loop spans 13 amino acids. With 4 bases removed from V and 4 bases from J, the gap between germline ends came to 11 bases. The CDR3 DNA sequence: TGTGCCAGCAGTTACTACGGACGTTACGAGCAGTACTTC. Its translation: CASSYYGRYEQYF.

This chain joins TRBV9 and TRBJ1-5; a possible D gene is TRBD1 (6 bases). The germline gives CDR1 SGDLS, CDR2 YYNGEE. V dropped 0 bases and J dropped 2 bases, with 9 bases sitting between them. The CDR3 extends over 15 amino acids. The CDR3: CASSVGAGGNQPQHF. The CDR3 bases are TGTGCCAGCAGCGTAGGGGCAGGGGGCAATCAGCCCCAGCATTTT.